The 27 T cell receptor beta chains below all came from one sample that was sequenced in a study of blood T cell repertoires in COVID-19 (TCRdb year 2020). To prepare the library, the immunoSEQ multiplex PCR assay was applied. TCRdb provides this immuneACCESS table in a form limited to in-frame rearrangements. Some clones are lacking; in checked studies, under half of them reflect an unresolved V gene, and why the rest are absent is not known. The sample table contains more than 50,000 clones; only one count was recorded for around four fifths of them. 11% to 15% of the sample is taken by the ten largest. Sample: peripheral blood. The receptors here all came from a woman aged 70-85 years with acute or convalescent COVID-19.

The CDR3 DNA reads TGTGCCAGCAGATCCGACAGGGCGGAAAAACTGTTTTTT. The encoded protein is CASRSDRAEKLFF. The chain recombines TRBV7-9 with TRBJ1-4; 7 bases map to TRBD1. The V and J ends lost 6 bases and 8 bases, in that order; junction bases with no gene match: 6. CDR1 is SEHNR, CDR2 FQNEAQ, per germline (reference sequence). There are 13 residues in the CDR3. Supplemented by reference TRBV7-9 and TRBJ1-4, the full variable domain reads DTGVSQNPRHKITKRGQNVTFRCDPISEHNRLYWYRQTLGQGPEFLTYFQNEAQLEKSRLLSDRFSAERPKGSFSTLEIQRTEQGDSAMYLCASRSDRAEKLFFGSGTQLSVL.

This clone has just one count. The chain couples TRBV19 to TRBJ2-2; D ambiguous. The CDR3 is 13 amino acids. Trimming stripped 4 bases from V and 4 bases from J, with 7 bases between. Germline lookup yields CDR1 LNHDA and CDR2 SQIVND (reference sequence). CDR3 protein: CASSTISTGELFF. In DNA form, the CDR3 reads TGTGCCAGTAGTACCATTAGCACCGGGGAGCTGTTTTTT.

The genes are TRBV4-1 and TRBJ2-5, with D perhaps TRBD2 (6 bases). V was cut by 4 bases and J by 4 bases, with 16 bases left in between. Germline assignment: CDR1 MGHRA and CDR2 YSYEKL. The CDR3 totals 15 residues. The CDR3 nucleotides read TGCGCCAGCAGCCTACCTGGACGGGGGACAGAGACCCAGTACTTC. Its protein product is CASSLPGRGTETQYF.

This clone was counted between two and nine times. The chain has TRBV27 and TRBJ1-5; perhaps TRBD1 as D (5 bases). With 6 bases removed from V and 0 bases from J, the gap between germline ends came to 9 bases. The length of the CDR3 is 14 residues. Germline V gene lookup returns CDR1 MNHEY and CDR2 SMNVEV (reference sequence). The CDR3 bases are TGTGCCAGCAGGGGACTATATAGCAATCAGCCCCAGCATTTT. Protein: CASRGLYSNQPQHF.

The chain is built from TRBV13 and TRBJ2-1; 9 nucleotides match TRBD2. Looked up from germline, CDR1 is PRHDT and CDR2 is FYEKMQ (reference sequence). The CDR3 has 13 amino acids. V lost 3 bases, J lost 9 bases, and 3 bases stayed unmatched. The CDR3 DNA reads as TGTGCCAGCAGCTTGCTAGCGGGGAGTGAGCAGTTCTTC. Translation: CASSLLAGSEQFF.

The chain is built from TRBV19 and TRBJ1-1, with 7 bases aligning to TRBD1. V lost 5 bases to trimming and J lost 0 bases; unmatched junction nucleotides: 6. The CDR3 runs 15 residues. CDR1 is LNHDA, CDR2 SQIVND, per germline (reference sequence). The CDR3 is CASSPSTGMNTEAFF. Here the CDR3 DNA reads TGTGCCAGTAGTCCGTCGACAGGGATGAACACTGAAGCTTTCTTT.

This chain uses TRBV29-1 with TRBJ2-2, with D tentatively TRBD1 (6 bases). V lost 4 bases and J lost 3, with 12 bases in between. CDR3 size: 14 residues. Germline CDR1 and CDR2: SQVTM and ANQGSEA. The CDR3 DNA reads TGCAGCGTTGGAACAGGGAGTCACACCGGGGAGCTGTTTTTT. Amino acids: CSVGTGSHTGELFF.

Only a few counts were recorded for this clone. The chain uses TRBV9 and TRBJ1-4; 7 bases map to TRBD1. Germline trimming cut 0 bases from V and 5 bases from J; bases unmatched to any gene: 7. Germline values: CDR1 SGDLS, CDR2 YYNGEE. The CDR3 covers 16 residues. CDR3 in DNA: TGTGCCAGCAGCGTAGCTACAGGGGCCGTGAATGAAAAACTGTTTTTT. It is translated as CASSVATGAVNEKLFF.

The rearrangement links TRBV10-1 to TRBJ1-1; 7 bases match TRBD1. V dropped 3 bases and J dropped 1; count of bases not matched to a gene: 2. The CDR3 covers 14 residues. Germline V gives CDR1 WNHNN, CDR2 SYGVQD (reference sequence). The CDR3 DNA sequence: TGCGCCAGCAGTGACGGGACAGAGAACACTGAAGCTTTCTTT. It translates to CASSDGTENTEAFF.

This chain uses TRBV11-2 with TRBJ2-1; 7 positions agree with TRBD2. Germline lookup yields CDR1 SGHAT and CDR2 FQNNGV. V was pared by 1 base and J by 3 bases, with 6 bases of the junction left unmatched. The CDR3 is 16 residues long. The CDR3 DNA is TGTGCCAGCAGCTTAGGGCCCCGGGGGGTCTACAATGAGCAGTTCTTC. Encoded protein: CASSLGPRGVYNEQFF.

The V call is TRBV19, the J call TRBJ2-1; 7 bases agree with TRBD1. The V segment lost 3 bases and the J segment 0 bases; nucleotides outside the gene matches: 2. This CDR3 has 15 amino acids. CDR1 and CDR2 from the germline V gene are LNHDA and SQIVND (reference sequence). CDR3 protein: CASSMGQSSYNEQFF. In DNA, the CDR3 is TGTGCCAGTAGTATGGGACAGAGCTCCTACAATGAGCAGTTCTTC.

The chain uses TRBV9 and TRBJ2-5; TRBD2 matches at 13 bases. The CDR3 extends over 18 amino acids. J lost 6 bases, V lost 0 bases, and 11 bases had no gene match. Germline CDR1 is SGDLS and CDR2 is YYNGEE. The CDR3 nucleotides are TGTGCCAGCAGCGTAGGGACTAGCGGGGGCAACACAAGAAAGACCCAGTACTTC. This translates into CASSVGTSGGNTRKTQYF.

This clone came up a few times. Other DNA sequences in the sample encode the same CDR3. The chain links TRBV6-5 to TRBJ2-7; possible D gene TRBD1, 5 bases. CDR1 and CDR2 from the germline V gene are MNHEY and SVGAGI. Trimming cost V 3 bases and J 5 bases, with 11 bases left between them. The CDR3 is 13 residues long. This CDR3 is CASSYAAGNEQYF. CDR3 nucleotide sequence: TGTGCCAGCAGTTATGCCGCAGGGAACGAGCAGTACTTC.

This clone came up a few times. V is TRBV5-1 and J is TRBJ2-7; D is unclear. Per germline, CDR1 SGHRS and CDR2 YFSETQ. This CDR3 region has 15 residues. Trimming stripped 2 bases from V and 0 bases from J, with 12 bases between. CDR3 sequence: CASSFGDRPSYEQYF. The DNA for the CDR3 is TGCGCCAGCAGCTTCGGAGACCGACCCTCCTACGAGCAGTACTTC. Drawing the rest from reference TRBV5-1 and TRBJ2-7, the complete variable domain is KAGVTQTPRYLIKTRGQQVTLSCSPISGHRSVSWYQQTPGQGLQFLFEYFSETQRNKGNFPGRFSGRQFSNSRSEMNVSTLELGDSALYLCASSFGDRPSYEQYFGPGTRLTVT.

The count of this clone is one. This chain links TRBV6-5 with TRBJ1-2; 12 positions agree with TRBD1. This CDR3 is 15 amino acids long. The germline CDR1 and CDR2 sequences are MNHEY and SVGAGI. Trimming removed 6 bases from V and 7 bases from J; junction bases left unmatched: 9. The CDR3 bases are TGTGCCAGCAGGGGGGGGACAGGGGGCCGAGGTGGCTACACCTTC. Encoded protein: CASRGGTGGRGGYTF.

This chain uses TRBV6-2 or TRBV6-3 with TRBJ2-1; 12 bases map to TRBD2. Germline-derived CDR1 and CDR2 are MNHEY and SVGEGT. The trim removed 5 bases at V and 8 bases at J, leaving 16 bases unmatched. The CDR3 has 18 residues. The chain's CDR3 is CASSPLKLAGGRVDEQFF. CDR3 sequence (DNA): TGTGCCAGCAGTCCCTTAAAACTAGCGGGGGGTCGAGTGGATGAGCAGTTCTTC.

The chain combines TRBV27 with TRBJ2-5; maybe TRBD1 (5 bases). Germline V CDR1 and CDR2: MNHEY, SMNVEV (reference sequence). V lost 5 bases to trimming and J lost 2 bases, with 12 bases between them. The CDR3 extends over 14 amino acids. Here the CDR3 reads CASSRAGPQETQYF. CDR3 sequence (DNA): TGTGCCAGCAGTAGAGCAGGGCCTCAAGAGACCCAGTACTTC.

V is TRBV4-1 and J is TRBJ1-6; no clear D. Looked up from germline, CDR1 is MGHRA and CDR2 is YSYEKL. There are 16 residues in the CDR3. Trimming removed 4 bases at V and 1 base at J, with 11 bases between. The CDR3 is CASSPRGGSYNSPLHF. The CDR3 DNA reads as TGCGCCAGCAGCCCTCGGGGTGGATCCTATAATTCACCCCTCCACTTT.

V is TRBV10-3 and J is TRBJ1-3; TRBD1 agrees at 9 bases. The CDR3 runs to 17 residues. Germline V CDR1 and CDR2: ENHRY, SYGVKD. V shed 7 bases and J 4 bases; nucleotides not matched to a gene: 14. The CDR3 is CAITPRQGDNRGNTIYF. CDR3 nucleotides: TGTGCCATCACCCCGAGACAGGGGGATAACCGAGGAAACACCATATATTTT.

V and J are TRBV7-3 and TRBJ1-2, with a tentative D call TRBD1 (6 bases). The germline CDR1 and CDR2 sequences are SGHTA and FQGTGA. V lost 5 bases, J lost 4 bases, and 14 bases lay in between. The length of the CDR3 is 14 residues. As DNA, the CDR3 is TGTGCCAGCAGCGAAGGGGGTGGTAGCTATGGCTACACCTTC. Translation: CASSEGGGSYGYTF.

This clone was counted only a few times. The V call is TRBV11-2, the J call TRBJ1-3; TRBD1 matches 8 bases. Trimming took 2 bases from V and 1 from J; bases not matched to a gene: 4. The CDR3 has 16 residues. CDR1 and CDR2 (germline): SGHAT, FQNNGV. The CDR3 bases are TGTGCCAGCAGCTTAATCTGGACAGGGTCTGGAAACACCATATATTTT. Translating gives CASSLIWTGSGNTIYF. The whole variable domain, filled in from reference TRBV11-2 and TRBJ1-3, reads EAGVAQSPRYKIIEKRQSVAFWCNPISGHATLYWYQQILGQGPKLLIQFQNNGVVDDSQLPKDRFSAERLKGVDSTLKIQPAKLEDSAVYLCASSLIWTGSGNTIYFGEGSWLTVV.

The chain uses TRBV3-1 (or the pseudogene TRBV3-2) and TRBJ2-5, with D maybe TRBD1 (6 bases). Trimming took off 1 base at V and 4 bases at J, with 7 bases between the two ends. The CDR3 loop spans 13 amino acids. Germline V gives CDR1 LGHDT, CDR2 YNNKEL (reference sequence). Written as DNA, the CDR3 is TGTGCCAGCAGCCAAGTCAGGGGAGAGACCCAGTACTTC. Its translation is CASSQVRGETQYF.

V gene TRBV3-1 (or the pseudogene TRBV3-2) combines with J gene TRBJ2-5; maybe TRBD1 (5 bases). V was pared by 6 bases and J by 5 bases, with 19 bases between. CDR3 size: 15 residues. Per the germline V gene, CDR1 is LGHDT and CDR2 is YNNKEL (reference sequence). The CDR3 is CASSYLVGARETQYF. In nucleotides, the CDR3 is TGTGCCAGCAGTTATTTGGTAGGGGCACGGGAGACCCAGTACTTC.

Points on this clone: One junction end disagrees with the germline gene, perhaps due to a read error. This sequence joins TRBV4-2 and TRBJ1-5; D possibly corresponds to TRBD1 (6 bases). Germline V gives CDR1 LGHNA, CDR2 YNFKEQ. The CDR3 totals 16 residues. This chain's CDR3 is CASSQEIQGTNQPQHF. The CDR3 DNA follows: TGTGCCAGCAGTCAAGAAATACAGGGAACGAATCAGCCCCAGCATTTT.

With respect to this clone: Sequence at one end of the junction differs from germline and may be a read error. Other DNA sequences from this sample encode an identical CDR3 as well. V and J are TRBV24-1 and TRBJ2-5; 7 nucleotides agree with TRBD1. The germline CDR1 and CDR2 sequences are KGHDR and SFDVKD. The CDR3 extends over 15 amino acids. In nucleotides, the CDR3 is TGTGCCACCAGTGACCCCGGGACAGCCCGAGAGACCCAATACTTC. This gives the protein CATSDPGTARETQYF.

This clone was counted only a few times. The CDR3 here is CASSRSGQKQFF. DNA for the CDR3: TGTGCCAGCAGCCGTTCGGGACAGAAGCAGTTCTTC. The chain joins TRBV7-3 to TRBJ2-1, with TRBD1 matching 7 bases. The CDR3 has 12 residues. CDR1 and CDR2 from the germline V gene are SGHTA and FQGTGA. The V segment lost 5 bases and the J segment 11 bases; nucleotides outside the gene matches: 6.

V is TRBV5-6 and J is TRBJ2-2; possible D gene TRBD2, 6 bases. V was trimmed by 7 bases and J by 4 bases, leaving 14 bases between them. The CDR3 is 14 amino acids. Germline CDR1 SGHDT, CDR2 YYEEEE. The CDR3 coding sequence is TGTGCCAGCCGAAGGAGGGGCGGCACCGGGGAGCTGTTTTTT. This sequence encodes CASRRRGGTGELFF.